The TCR beta chain described here comes from a study of cytomegalovirus exposure and HLA in healthy donors listed by TCRdb under 2017. Regarding the complete study: According to an earlier analysis of several hundred of the donors, some 180 million T cells yielded 95 million to 140 million unique TCR beta sequences and approximately 280 Gb of sequence data. Alongside the repertoire data, information on donor age, sex, ethnicity and CMV serostatus was compiled. The aim of the study was to test whether cataloging public T cell receptors could identify signatures of past pathogen exposure. An early release that covered 640 HLA-typed donors contained approximately 300 gigabases of sequencing data and about 84 million unique TCR sequences. Rather than drawing on any new phenotypic data, the later analysis identified candidate immune exposures from TCR beta sequences and the way those sequences occurred across donors. The T cell repertoires of under 750 subjects were profiled by immunosequencing and related to cytomegalovirus serostatus. To decide whether each TCR beta V gene segment behaved as functional or pseudogenic, an earlier analysis of over 500 of the donors relied on high-throughput TCR beta sequencing. All discovery cohort repertoires had been generated using a single sequencing platform. The number of donors typed differed by locus, with roughly 620-630 for A, B, C, DRB1 and DQB1, more than 500 for DQA1, 606 for DPA1, and approximately 470 for DPB1. Because of strong linkage in the cohort, 5 or 6 DR-DQ haplotypes were treated as single units for association and clustering. A later analysis re-analyzed previously published TCR beta repertoires from 666 donors and added high-resolution HLA genotyping to study TCR occurrence patterns. High-throughput TCR immunosequencing, statistical association of individual TCRs with disease status, and machine learning were combined to predict cytomegalovirus infection status. In a later genetic analysis, genome-wide SNP genotypes for about 65% of the 666 donors were used, and that subset was treated as a discovery cohort. Of the roughly 400 genotyped donors, approximately 80% fell in the genetic ancestry cluster associated with self-reported Caucasian donors. Both class I and class II loci were covered by HLA typing, at four-digit resolution. On average, roughly 250,000 unique TCR beta nucleotide sequences were sequenced per donor among fewer than 500 genotyped donors of the cohort, with roughly 20% of those sequences being non-productive. In addition to the first cohort of around 670 subjects, a separate validation cohort of around 110 different subjects was used. Broader findings and caveats from the paper: In this cohort, only TCR beta chains were sequenced, and detectable features were limited by the absence of alpha or paired-chain data. The authors suggested that the approach could potentially be generalized to other disease states and immunological phenotypes. In both the original and validation cohorts, the classifier was reported to diagnose cytomegalovirus status with high specificity and sensitivity. In vitro tests confirmed that a few of the cytomegalovirus-associated TCR beta chains recognize cytomegalovirus antigens. A cluster of highly shared sequence variants was judged likely to represent a technical artifact of the sequencing pipeline. Correlated functional status among segregating V segments might reflect linkage disequilibrium, but an unknown experimental factor could not be ruled out. CMV serostatus was the only immune exposure information available for the cohort. Across donors, most TCR sequences were observed very rarely, whereas some public TCRs were present in many individuals. According to a later analysis, most CMV-associated TCR beta chains appeared to be HLA-restricted, and the HLA associations seemed to be driven largely by CMV exposure. Because HLA typing was missing for some donors at each locus, association tests included only the typed subset. Several of the top co-occurrence clusters appeared to be linked to parvovirus B19, influenza, CMV and Epstein-Barr virus, according to a later analysis. A further reported finding was that TCR beta sequences accurately predicted the HLA-A and HLA-B alleles for most subjects in the first cohort. Because the 87-base-pair reads could not distinguish some IMGT-functional V segments, including TRBV6-2 and TRBV6-3, those segments were excluded. In a later analysis, about 16,000 TCR beta sequences were associated with specific HLA alleles at a false discovery rate of 0.05. In a later genetic analysis, fewer N-insertions in productive TCRs were reported among donors in an Asian-associated ancestry cluster than the roughly 640-donor mean. The study gave a list of 150 to 200 TCR beta chains associated with cytomegalovirus. When HLA alleles, especially DR and DQ, strongly co-occurred, attributing TCR associations to individual alleles was difficult. A later analysis found that TCR association rates varied across HLA loci, with DRB1 alleles showing the most associated TCRs and HLA-C alleles the fewest. Presence/absence analyses assumed roughly uniform sequencing depth across donors, an assumption that may not hold. In an earlier analysis of roughly 560 of the donors, most TCR beta V segments were observed in productive rearrangements about 87% or about 30% of the time, broadly matching IMGT annotations. Compared with equally common non-associated chains, HLA-associated TCR beta chains in a later analysis were more clonally expanded and had lower generation probabilities. V-gene and J-gene trimming of TCR beta chains was associated with a missense DCLRE1C variant in a later genetic analysis, and the association was replicated in an independent cohort. The earlier analysis of approximately 540 of the donors excluded roughly 17 rarely observed V segments, including chromosome 9 orphons, because counts were too low.

A remark on this clone: Its antigen is unknown. Per-base qualities were not stored, and no clone one base away is much larger.

The cohort comprised fewer than 700 healthy bone marrow donors. At the time of sampling, every cohort member was nominally healthy, though immune exposures that went unrecorded were likely present. The donor was CMV seronegative and belonged to the group of 320 or so seronegative cohort members. A peripheral blood sample was collected from each donor, and TCR beta sequencing was performed on peripheral blood mononuclear cells. The Qiagen DNeasy Blood Extraction Kit was used to extract genomic DNA from the blood cell samples. Library creation used the immunoSEQ multiplex PCR assay. For the multiplex PCR, a mixture combining 60 forward primers for TCR Vbeta segments and 13 reverse primers for TCR Jbeta segments was used. The CDR3 region of rearranged TCR beta genes was amplified from genomic DNA with a multiplex PCR assay. The amplified TCR beta libraries were sequenced on the Illumina HiSeq System as 87-base-pair reads. The study's own analysis went as follows. In a later analysis, 70 million to 95 million unique TCR beta chains were counted across the roughly 700 repertoires, and approximately 11 million of these chains were shared by at least two donors. A nearest-neighbor algorithm error-corrected the raw reads and collapsed the reads into unique sequences, merging closely related sequences to remove PCR and sequencing errors. CDR3 sequences were aligned to IMGT reference sequences to assign V, D and J gene segments. For a sequence to be retained, a match of at least six nucleotides to both a V gene segment and a J gene segment was required. A rearrangement counted as productive if the CDR3 had no stop codons and remained in frame with V and J, and every other rearrangement counted as non-productive. Following IMGT convention, CDR3 was defined as the stretch from the second conserved V-encoded cysteine up to the conserved J-encoded phenylalanine. In an earlier analysis of more than 550 of the donors, sequences lacking an unambiguous match to a single V gene segment were excluded. An earlier analysis of 587 of the donors called V segments functional above 56.7% productive rearrangements and segregating when the between-donor standard deviation exceeded 5%. A statistical classification framework was built to diagnose cytomegalovirus status from the catalog of TCR beta chain sequences. A later analysis assigned V and J genes by comparing TCR nucleotide sequences with IMGT/GENE-DB human TR gene sequences. Using the TCRdist pipeline, a later analysis assigned CDR3 sequences along with most-parsimonious VDJ recombination scenarios. In a later analysis, every TCR beta chain was defined by the combination of its CDR3 amino acid sequence and its V-gene family, and reads without a unique V-gene family were dropped. In a later analysis, fewer than 600 highly shared, low-generation-probability nucleotide sequences were removed to address suspected cross-contamination and a sequencing artifact. A later analysis calculated a clonal expansion index for each public chain from normalized within-repertoire ranks of inferred template counts. In a later analysis, generation probabilities were computed with a VDJ recombination model fitted to out-of-frame rearrangements, and the resulting probabilities were checked against IGoR. In a later analysis, TCR-TCR, TCR-HLA and TCR-CMV co-occurrence was scored with hypergeometric tests, and a repertoire-size bias correction was applied to TCR pairs. In a later analysis, false discovery rates were estimated by permuting HLA or CMV assignments 20 times. In a later analysis, co-occurring TCRs were grouped using DBSCAN, and TCRdist sequence similarity was added for clustering within HLA-allele-positive subsets. Repertoires with fewer than 30,000 or more than 120,000 public chains were left out of co-occurrence clustering, as were a handful of repertoires with anomalous nucleotide sharing. This is the immuneACCESS table as TCRdb keeps it, with only in-frame sequences that have V and J called. A part of the clones is gone; compared with another copy, unresolved V genes explain less than half, and the rest is unexplained. That table furnishes V, J and clone size, whereas the DNA furnished D and trimming. This sample holds approximately 110,000 clones; roughly 70% were observed only once. 4.1% of the sample belongs to the ten largest clones.

Trimming takes 8 bases off V and 8 bases off J; junction bases not matched to a gene: 14. Inclusive of the bounding cysteine and phenylalanine, the CDR3 is 15 residues long. Solely the CDR3 DNA is kept, with 45 bases framed from the first base. The CDR1 and CDR2 encoded by the germline V gene (reference sequence) are SGHAT and FQDESV. The V and J segments used are TRBV11-1 and TRBJ2-1, and 8 junctional nucleotides match TRBD2. Source material: PBMCs. The receptor's source is a woman aged 40-49 years in good health and CMV-seronegative. The CDR3 protein is CASVGASGSRDEQFF. The nucleotides read TGTGCCAGCGTTGGGGCTAGCGGGTCCCGGGATGAGCAGTTCTTC.